The next 4 T cell receptor beta chains were all read from a single sample in a study of T cells in Graves' hyperthyroidism and ophthalmopathy. Amplified TCR beta CDR3 regions derived from RNA transcripts. With the HTBI primer set, the TCR CDR3 went through a first round of RT-PCR. TCRdb analysed the multiplex PCR reads with MiXCR anew, one entry per CDR3 protein. The table includes hundreds of thousands of distinct CDR3 sequences, 16% detected once. The specimen sequenced was blood. These receptors were taken from a woman between 18 and 30 years old with Graves' ophthalmopathy.

This clonotype was counted at least ten times. The genes are TRBV27 and TRBJ2-2; D gene ambiguous. Trimming left V 8 bases short and J 2 bases short, with 3 bases between. The CDR3 extends over 11 amino acids. Germline CDR1 reads MNHEY; CDR2 reads SMNVEV (reference sequence). The CDR3 DNA sequence: TGTGCCAGCCACAACACCGGGGAGCTGTTTTTT. Protein product: CASHNTGELFF.

Ten or more counts support this clonotype. V and J are TRBV20-1 and TRBJ2-3, with D perhaps matching TRBD2 (7 bases). CDR1 DFQATT and CDR2 SNEGSKA come from the germline V gene (reference sequence). Between the trimmed V and J ends, which lost 1 base and 0 bases, there was a span of 20 bases. The CDR3 runs to 18 residues. CDR3 residues: CSARGGSGTRTSTDTQYF. The CDR3, as DNA: TGCAGTGCTAGAGGAGGGAGCGGGACACGGACTAGCACAGATACGCAGTATTTT.

In this sample, this clonotype turned up many times. The chain has TRBV20-1 and TRBJ2-1; 9 bases agree with TRBD2. The CDR3 consists of 15 residues. After removal of 2 bases from V and 7 bases from J, the junction contained 9 bases not matched to a gene. Germline values: CDR1 DFQATT, CDR2 SNEGSKA (reference sequence). The CDR3 reads CSARKTSGAFNEQFF. Here the CDR3 DNA reads TGCAGTGCTAGAAAGACTAGCGGAGCCTTTAATGAGCAGTTCTTC.

There are many counts of this clonotype. V usage is TRBV27 and J usage is TRBJ1-2; TRBD1 matches 9 bases. V was pared by 5 bases and J by 3 bases, with 4 bases of the junction left unmatched. The CDR3 runs 14 residues. Germline CDR1 reads MNHEY; CDR2 reads SMNVEV (reference sequence). This CDR3 is CASSDRGWDYGYTF. DNA of the CDR3: TGTGCCAGCAGTGACAGGGGGTGGGACTATGGCTACACCTTC.